Presented here are 23 T cell receptor beta chains from one specimen sequenced in a study of human T cells and chemical hapten exposure. MiXCR was run by TCRdb on the RACE reads, yielding one entry per CDR3 protein. The sample records 30,000 to 40,000 distinct CDR3 sequences, less than 5.5% being singletons. As to time point: healthy volunteer bleed at 6 weeks. Researchers extracted total RNA from unfractionated whole blood. Sequencing was carried out using whole blood. These receptors were collected from a human donor in good health. Some clones in this sample may be carry-over from other donors' samples.

The chain joins TRBV2 to TRBJ1-1; D uncertain. V lost 3 bases, J lost 4 bases, and 12 bases lay in between. The V gene's germline CDR1 is SNHLY and CDR2 FYNNEI. CDR3 size: 14 residues. The CDR3 DNA sequence: TGTGCCAGCAGTGAGATTTCGGGCTTCACTGAAGCTTTCTTT. This encodes CASSEISGFTEAFF.

This clonotype has at least ten counts. V is TRBV7-6 and J is TRBJ2-2; maybe TRBD1 (6 bases). Trimming pared 1 base from V and 3 bases from J, leaving 9 bases between. From germline, CDR1 is SGHVS and CDR2 FNYEAQ. The CDR3 extends over 15 amino acids. The CDR3 here is CASSLGTDYTGELFF. CDR3 sequence (DNA): TGTGCCAGCAGCTTAGGGACAGATTACACCGGGGAGCTGTTTTTT.

Worth noting for this clonotype: The conserved final phenylalanine or tryptophan is absent from the CDR3, which likely points to a read error. The rearrangement links TRBV20-1 to TRBJ2-7; D perhaps matches TRBD2 (5 bases). This CDR3 spans 14 amino acids. Germline V gene sequence: CDR1 DFQATT, CDR2 SNEGSKA (reference sequence). Trimming took 3 bases from V and 7 from J, leaving 19 bases between them. CDR3 DNA: TGCAGTGCTAGGCCCTTACTAGGCGCTGGTGAGCAGTACCTC. This translates into CSARPLLGAGEQYL.

The V call is TRBV6-6, the J call TRBJ2-7; 7 nucleotides line up with TRBD1. J was trimmed by 6 bases and V by 5 bases; bases with no gene match: 7. Germline V CDR1 and CDR2: MNHNY, SVGAGI (reference sequence). The CDR3 covers 13 residues. CDR3 loop: CASSTGQVGEQYF. As DNA, the CDR3 is TGTGCCAGCAGTACAGGACAGGTGGGCGAGCAGTACTTC.

This clonotype was counted at least ten times. V is TRBV20-1 and J is TRBJ2-3; TRBD1 matches at 7 bases. V shed 0 bases and J 6 bases; nucleotides not matched to a gene: 6. Germline-derived CDR1 and CDR2 are DFQATT and SNEGSKA (reference sequence). The CDR3 runs to 14 residues. Written as DNA, the CDR3 is TGCAGTGCTAGAGACTGGCAGGGGGTCGATACGCAGTATTTT. Translation gives CSARDWQGVDTQYF.

This clonotype was recorded many times. The rearrangement uses TRBV29-1 and TRBJ2-5; D is unresolved. Germline V lookup: CDR1 SQVTM, CDR2 ANQGSEA. The CDR3 extends over 12 amino acids. The ends were cut back, 7 bases at V and 0 bases at J, with 9 bases in the middle. The CDR3 nucleotides read TGCAGCGCCCAGGCAGACCAAGAGACCCAGTACTTC. It is translated as CSAQADQETQYF.

There are many counts of this clonotype. The rearrangement joins TRBV12-3 or TRBV12-4 to TRBJ2-7, with 9 nucleotides matching TRBD2. The CDR3 contains 14 residues. J was trimmed by 3 bases and V by 4 bases; bases with no gene match: 4. CDR3 bases: TGTGCCAGCAGTTGGGATAGCGGGAGCTACGAGCAGTACTTC. As protein: CASSWDSGSYEQYF.

This clonotype came up many times. This chain links TRBV10-3 with TRBJ1-1, with D perhaps matching TRBD1 (6 bases). Between the trimmed V and J ends, which lost 0 bases and 4 bases, there was a span of 18 bases. CDR1 ENHRY and CDR2 SYGVKD come from the germline V gene. The CDR3 sequence is 17 residues long. The CDR3 loop reads CAISESKGGRVPTEAFF. The CDR3 DNA reads TGTGCCATCAGTGAGTCGAAGGGGGGCAGGGTCCCCACTGAAGCTTTCTTT.

This clonotype was detected ten times or more. V is TRBV20-1 and J is TRBJ2-7; possible D gene TRBD1, 6 bases. CDR3 length equals 13 residues. Germline CDR1 and CDR2: DFQATT and SNEGSKA (reference sequence). The V end lost 6 bases, the J end lost 2 bases, and 14 bases lay between the germline ends. CDR3 bases: TGCAGTGCCGAAGCAGGGGCCCCCTACGAGCAGTACTTC. Residues: CSAEAGAPYEQYF.

This clonotype was recorded at least ten times. This chain connects TRBV20-1 to TRBJ2-3; 10 positions match TRBD2. The V gene's germline CDR1 is DFQATT and CDR2 SNEGSKA (reference sequence). The CDR3 extends over 17 amino acids. V dropped 1 base and J dropped 1; count of bases not matched to a gene: 8. In DNA, the CDR3 is TGCAGTGCTAGAGCCAGCGGGAGGGCCGGGGGCACAGATACGCAGTATTTT. Translated: CSARASGRAGGTDTQYF.

This chain connects TRBV7-8 to TRBJ2-2; D is possibly TRBD1 or TRBD2 (6 bases each). The CDR3 contains 17 residues. Trimming cost V 3 bases and J 3 bases, with 17 bases left between them. Germline CDR1 reads SGHVS; CDR2 reads FQNEAQ. CDR3 in amino acids: CASSFLGGSKDTGELFF. The CDR3 DNA reads as TGTGCCAGCAGCTTTCTGGGGGGCTCGAAGGACACCGGGGAGCTGTTTTTT.

This clonotype was detected only a few times. The V gene is TRBV20-1, the J gene TRBJ1-5, with 9 positions matching TRBD1. The V and J ends lost 1 base and 6 bases, in that order; junction bases with no gene match: 7. CDR1 and CDR2 (germline): DFQATT, SNEGSKA (reference sequence). CDR3 length: 15 residues. The CDR3 DNA is TGCAGTGCTAGAGGCCCGGGACAGGGACTTCAGCCCCAGCATTTT. It yields the protein CSARGPGQGLQPQHF.

This clonotype came up many times. This chain links TRBV20-1 with TRBJ1-1; 12 bases are shared with TRBD1. CDR1 DFQATT and CDR2 SNEGSKA come from the germline V gene (reference sequence). Trimming took 1 base from V and 5 from J; bases not matched to a gene: 5. CDR3 size: 15 residues. CDR3: CSARAGQGAGTEAFF. In DNA, the CDR3 is TGCAGTGCTAGAGCGGGACAGGGGGCGGGAACTGAAGCTTTCTTT.

This clonotype was recorded at least ten times. The chain employs TRBV2 and TRBJ2-5; D is ambiguous. The CDR3 length is 13 residues. Trimming shortened V by 4 bases and J by 2 bases, and 8 bases separated the two germline ends. In germline, CDR1 is SNHLY, CDR2 FYNNEI. The CDR3 DNA is TGTGCCAGCAGTGGGACGGAACAAGAGACCCAGTACTTC. This translates into CASSGTEQETQYF.

This chain connects TRBV6-1 to TRBJ1-5; D might be TRBD1 (6 bases). In germline, CDR1 is MNHNS, CDR2 SASEGT. The CDR3 runs to 17 residues. Trimming removed 6 bases from V and 1 base from J, with 19 bases in between. CDR3 protein: CASSQSPGRGSNQPQHF. CDR3 DNA: TGTGCCAGCAGCCAATCCCCTGGCAGGGGAAGCAATCAGCCCCAGCATTTT.

This clonotype was seen at least ten times. The CDR3 is CATSRDREGTRNTEAFF. In nucleotides, the CDR3 is TGTGCCACCAGCAGAGATCGGGAGGGAACCAGGAACACTGAAGCTTTCTTT. This chain uses TRBV15 with TRBJ1-1; D not resolved. CDR3 length: 17 residues. Per germline, CDR1 LNHNV and CDR2 YYDKDF (reference sequence). V lost 0 bases and J lost 1, with 15 bases in between.

This clonotype was counted many times. This chain joins TRBV7-2 and TRBJ2-7; D possibly corresponds to TRBD2 (5 bases). CDR3 length: 13 amino acids. Trimming took off 7 bases at V and 6 bases at J, with 16 bases between the two ends. CDR1 SGHTA and CDR2 FQGNSA come from the germline V gene. Here the CDR3 DNA reads TGTGCCAGCAACGCCGAACGGGGTAGCGAGCAGTACTTC. Translating it yields CASNAERGSEQYF. Full variable domain (remainder filled in from reference TRBV7-2 and TRBJ2-7): GAGVSQSPSNKVTEKGKDVELRCDPISGHTALYWYRQSLGQGLEFLIYFQGNSAPDKSGLPSDRFSAERTGGSVSTLTIQRTQQEDSAVYLCASNAERGSEQYFGPGTRLTVT.

Many counts were recorded for this clonotype. The gene calls are TRBV27 and TRBJ2-1, with D possibly being TRBD1 (7 bases). The germline CDR1 and CDR2 sequences are MNHEY and SMNVEV (reference sequence). Trimming left V 3 bases short and J 4 bases short, with 13 bases between. The CDR3 length is 15 residues. The CDR3 DNA reads TGTGCCAGCAGTTTCGGAGGGACAGAATACAATGAGCAGTTCTTC. This gives the protein CASSFGGTEYNEQFF.

This clonotype was seen only once. The chain carries TRBV7-2 and TRBJ2-7; 10 bases are a match to TRBD2. Germline loops: CDR1 SGHTA, CDR2 FQGNSA. CDR3 length: 17 residues. J gave up 1 base and V 5 bases, and 11 bases lay outside the gene matches. CDR3 region: CASSDHLAGDKSYEQYF. The CDR3 region has the DNA TGTGCCAGCAGCGACCATCTAGCGGGAGACAAGTCCTACGAGCAGTACTTC.

The V gene is TRBV5-1, the J gene TRBJ1-2, with unresolved D. Germline V CDR1 and CDR2: SGHRS, YFSETQ. V lost 3 bases, J lost 0 bases, and 12 bases lay in between. The CDR3 runs 15 residues. The CDR3 DNA is TGCGCCAGCAGCTCGTCATTTCAAGCTAACTATGGCTACACCTTC. This encodes CASSSSFQANYGYTF.

This clonotype has ten or more counts. The J gene is TRBJ1-1, the V gene TRBV27; 7 positions agree with TRBD1. The CDR3 runs 16 residues. The J segment lost 6 bases and the V segment lost 2 bases, leaving 12 bases of the junction unmatched. Per the germline V gene, CDR1 is MNHEY and CDR2 is SMNVEV (reference sequence). This CDR3 reads CASSLRGGERNPEAFF. The CDR3 region has the DNA TGTGCCAGCAGTTTAAGAGGGGGCGAACGCAATCCTGAAGCTTTCTTT.

Concerning this clonotype itself: A read error may explain this, as a much larger clone is one base away. The CDR3 loop reads CASSHTGDTGELFF. DNA for the CDR3: TGTGCCAGCAGCCATACAGGGGACACCGGGGAGCTGTTTTTT. The rearrangement links TRBV11-2 to TRBJ2-2, with TRBD1 matching over 7 bases. Germline trimming cut 5 bases from V and 3 bases from J; bases unmatched to any gene: 3. The CDR3 runs 14 residues. Germline CDR1 is SGHAT and CDR2 is FQNNGV.

This clonotype occurred many times. The chain has TRBV6-1 and TRBJ2-3; tentatively, D is TRBD2 (5 bases). Trimming removed 4 bases from V and 0 bases from J, with 11 bases in between. CDR1 MNHNS and CDR2 SASEGT come from the germline V gene. The CDR3 consists of 15 residues. Written as DNA, the CDR3 is TGTGCCAGCAGTGGTAAAGCGGTTAGCACAGATACGCAGTATTTT. It yields the protein CASSGKAVSTDTQYF.